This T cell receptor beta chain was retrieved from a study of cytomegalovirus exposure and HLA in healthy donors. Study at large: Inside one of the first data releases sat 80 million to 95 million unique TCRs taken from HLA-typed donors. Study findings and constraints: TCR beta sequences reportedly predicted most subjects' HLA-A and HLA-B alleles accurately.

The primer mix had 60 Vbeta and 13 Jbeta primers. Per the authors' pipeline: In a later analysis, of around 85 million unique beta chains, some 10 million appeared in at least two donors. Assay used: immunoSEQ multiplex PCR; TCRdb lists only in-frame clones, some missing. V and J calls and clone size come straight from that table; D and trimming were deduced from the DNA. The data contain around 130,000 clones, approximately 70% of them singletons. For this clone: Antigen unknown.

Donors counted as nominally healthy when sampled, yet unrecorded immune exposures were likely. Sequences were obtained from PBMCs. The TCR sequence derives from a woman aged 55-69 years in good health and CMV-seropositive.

CDR3 DNA sequence: TGTGCCAGCAGCTTATTCGGGGACTATGGCTACACCTTC. This sequence encodes CASSLFGDYGYTF. The V and J genes are TRBV7-3 and TRBJ1-2, with D unresolved. CDR1 and CDR2 (germline): SGHTA, FQGTGA. CDR3 length: 13 amino acids. V gave up 2 bases and J gave up 3 bases, with 7 bases separating them. Full variable domain (outside the CDR3, taken from reference TRBV7-3 and TRBJ1-2): GAGVSQTPSNKVTEKGKYVELRCDPISGHTALYWYRQSLGQGPEFLIYFQGTGAADDSGLPNDRFFAVRPEGSVSTLKIQRTERGDSAVYLCASSLFGDYGYTFGSGTRLTVV.